This T cell receptor beta chain came from a study of cytomegalovirus exposure and HLA in healthy donors. On this clone itself: Its antigen remains unknown.

13 Jbeta primers and 60 Vbeta primers were used for the PCR. Clones were sequenced by immunoSEQ multiplex PCR, and TCRdb holds only the in-frame ones, with some missing. Its listing shows about 160,000 clones. With V trimmed by 1 base and J by 4 bases, 13 bases remained unmatched. This CDR3 has 17 residues. Per the germline V gene, CDR1 is SQVTM and CDR2 is ANQGSEA. General observations from the study: Follow-up analysis later connected one missense variant in DCLRE1C with trimming of TCR beta V- and J-genes. Excluded: some indistinguishable V segments such as TRBV6-2 and TRBV6-3. Previous analysis showed most TCR beta V segments were productive about 87% or about 30% of the time.

The rearrangement links TRBV29-1 to TRBJ2-1, with 7 bases identical to TRBD2. The TCR originated in an older woman in good health and CMV-seronegative. Sequencing was done on a sample of PBMCs. CDR3: CSVEGLRAGVLYNEQFF. In DNA form, the CDR3 reads TGCAGCGTTGAAGGCCTAAGGGCGGGGGTATTGTACAATGAGCAGTTCTTC.